Listed below are T cell receptor beta chains from one sample, sequenced in a study of T cell responses to AZD1222 COVID-19 vaccine. Using immunoSEQ multiplex PCR, the repertoire was profiled, and TCRdb retains in-frame clones only, with some absent. This table has roughly 97,000 clones, around 91% appearing once. Sequenced material: peripheral blood, taken on day 0 of AZD1222 vaccination. Receptor source: an adult in good health. CDR3s include the opening cysteine and the closing phenylalanine or tryptophan. The order of the fields is V gene, D gene, J gene, clone size, CDR3 protein, CDR3 DNA. The D gene is left open where the match is weak. Clone size is given for some rows only: seen once, a few or many times, or a class if the clone is expanded.

TRBV6-5	TRBD1	TRBJ2-3	-	CASSSYRGPTDTQYF	TGTGCCAGCAGCTCCTACAGGGGGCCGACAGATACGCAGTATTTT
TRBV14	-	TRBJ2-1	-	CASSQDGSYGLRGHNEQFF	TGTGCCAGCAGCCAAGATGGTTCTTACGGGTTAAGAGGGCACAATGAGCAGTTCTTC
TRBV5-1	-	TRBJ2-1	-	CASSLRWGSSYNEQFF	TGCGCCAGCAGCTTGCGGTGGGGGAGCTCCTACAATGAGCAGTTCTTC
TRBV24-1	TRBD1	TRBJ2-1	few	CATSATGAYNEQFF	TGTGCCACCAGTGCGACAGGGGCCTACAATGAGCAGTTCTTC
TRBV9	-	TRBJ2-3	-	CASSVDGLRADTQYF	TGTGCCAGCAGCGTAGATGGTCTCCGCGCAGATACGCAGTATTTT
TRBV20-1	TRBD1	TRBJ1-2	-	CSARGQGSALF	TGCAGTGCTAGGGGACAGGGGTCCGCCCTCTTC
TRBV4-1	-	TRBJ1-2	-	CASSQEGAGYHYGYTF	TGCGCCAGCAGCCAAGAAGGGGCCGGGTACCACTATGGCTACACCTTC
TRBV4-1	-	TRBJ1-5	-	CASSSRTASNQPQHF	TGCGCCAGCAGCAGCCGGACAGCGAGCAATCAGCCCCAGCATTTT
TRBV7-9	TRBD1	TRBJ2-7	-	CASSLGQGTYEQYF	TGTGCCAGCAGCTTGGGACAGGGAACCTACGAGCAGTACTTC
TRBV29-1	TRBD1	TRBJ1-2	few	CSVDRDRAYGYTF	TGCAGCGTTGATAGGGACAGGGCATATGGCTACACCTTC
TRBV30	-	TRBJ1-2	-	CAWSVSDGYTF	TGTGCCTGGAGTGTTAGTGATGGCTACACCTTC
TRBV18	-	TRBJ2-7	-	CASSPSPPGRSSYEQYF	TGTGCCAGCTCACCCTCCCCCCCTGGCCGAAGCTCCTACGAGCAGTACTTC
TRBV5-1	TRBD2	TRBJ2-1	-	CASRTIPWEGRSYNEQFF	TGCGCCAGCAGGACAATACCCTGGGAGGGCCGCTCCTACAATGAGCAGTTCTTC
TRBV29-1	-	TRBJ2-1	-	CSVEGHESYNEQFF	TGCAGCGTTGAGGGACACGAGAGTTACAATGAGCAGTTCTTC
TRBV30	-	TRBJ1-3	-	CAWSRTSGNTIYF	TGTGCCTGGAGTCGGACCTCTGGAAACACCATATATTTT
TRBV20-1	-	TRBJ2-5	-	CSARLGETQYF	TGCAGTGCCCGACTAGGGGAGACCCAGTACTTC
TRBV7-2	-	TRBJ2-1	-	CASSLVGRGPSYNEQFF	TGTGCCAGCAGCTTAGTCGGTAGGGGTCCCTCCTACAATGAGCAGTTCTTC
TRBV15	-	TRBJ1-2	-	CATSRGGQSNYGYTF	TGTGCCACCAGCAGAGGGGGACAAAGTAACTATGGCTACACCTTC
TRBV5-6	-	TRBJ2-3	-	CASSRRLVGYTDTQYF	TGTGCCAGCAGCCGACGACTAGTGGGGTACACAGATACGCAGTATTTT
TRBV10-3	TRBD2	TRBJ2-1	-	CAISTGLGHNEQFF	TGTGCCATCAGTACGGGACTAGGCCACAATGAGCAGTTCTTC
TRBV7-9	-	TRBJ2-2	-	CASSFSGGYTGELFF	TGTGCCAGCAGCTTTTCTGGGGGCTACACCGGGGAGCTGTTTTTT
TRBV29-1	TRBD1	TRBJ2-5	-	CSDTGTGRETQYF	TGCAGCGACACCGGGACAGGACGGGAGACCCAGTACTTC
TRBV3-1/TRBV3-2	-	TRBJ1-3	-	CASSQQGSGNTIYF	TGTGCCAGCAGCCAGCAGGGTTCTGGAAACACCATATATTTT
TRBV4-1	-	TRBJ1-4	few	CASRQPGRYLAANEKLFF	TGCGCCAGCAGGCAACCAGGACGGTACCTGGCGGCTAATGAAAAACTGTTTTTT
TRBV3-1/TRBV3-2	-	TRBJ2-2	-	CASRPLGRNTGELFF	TGTGCCAGCAGACCACTCGGGCGGAACACCGGGGAGCTGTTTTTT